The 6 T cell receptor beta chains below all came from one sample that was sequenced in a study of CD8+CD57+ T cells in acquired aplastic anemia. Genomic DNA, serving as template, underwent TCR beta VDJ and CDR3 profiling. One entry per CDR3 protein results from TCRdb running MiXCR on the reads. The sample records about 190,000 distinct CDR3 sequences, less than 65% being singletons. Sequencing used sorted CD4+, CD8+, or CD8+CD57+ T cells (not recorded which) from PBMCs. All receptors come from a human donor in good health, serving as a control.

This clonotype was counted between two and nine times. The J gene is TRBJ1-1, the V gene TRBV25-1; no definite D call. CDR3 length equals 15 residues. Germline CDR1 and CDR2: MGHDK and SYGVNS. The V gene lost 1 base and the J gene lost 1 base, with 10 bases spanning the gap. The CDR3 here is CASSESKQANTEAFF. The CDR3 coding sequence is TGTGCCAGCAGTGAATCTAAGCAGGCGAACACTGAAGCTTTCTTT. Supplemented by reference TRBV25-1 and TRBJ1-1, the full variable domain reads EADIYQTPRYLVIGTGKKITLECSQTMGHDKMYWYQQDPGMELHLIHYSYGVNSTEKGDLSSESTVSRIRTEHFPLTLESARPSHTSQYLCASSESKQANTEAFFGQGTRLTVV.

The chain uses TRBV27 and TRBJ2-3; the D is unclear. The V gene's germline CDR1 is MNHEY and CDR2 SMNVEV (reference sequence). V lost 0 bases and J lost 1, with 14 bases in between. The CDR3 contains 17 residues. In nucleotides, the CDR3 is TGTGCCAGCAGTTTATCCCCAGCTGGGTCAGGCACAGATACGCAGTATTTT. It yields the protein CASSLSPAGSGTDTQYF.

This clonotype was seen just once. V usage is TRBV9 and J usage is TRBJ1-4; no definite D call. Germline V CDR1 and CDR2: SGDLS, YYNGEE. The V end lost 0 bases, the J end lost 8 bases, and 5 bases lay between the germline ends. The CDR3 extends over 12 amino acids. The CDR3 bases are TGTGCCAGCAGCGTAGACGGGGAAAAACTGTTTTTT. It specifies CASSVDGEKLFF.

This clonotype was seen ten or more times. CDR3 DNA: TGTGCCAGCAGCTTATCGGGGGCGAATAGGGAGACCCAGTACTTC. Protein: CASSLSGANRETQYF. V is TRBV7-2 and J is TRBJ2-5; D may be TRBD1 or TRBD2 (6 bases each). There are 15 residues in the CDR3. Deletions cut 2 bases from V and 5 bases from J, with 15 bases between. Germline loops: CDR1 SGHTA, CDR2 FQGNSA.

On this clonotype: One end of the junction does not line up with germline, which may come from a read error. The CDR3 bases are TGTACCAGCAGCGTATCGAACACTGAAGCTTTCTTT. Translating it yields CTSSVSNTEAFF. The rearrangement joins TRBV9 to TRBJ1-1; D gene ambiguous. This CDR3 contains 12 residues. CDR1 and CDR2 (germline): SGDLS, YYNGEE.

This clonotype showed up many times. The rearrangement joins TRBV9 to TRBJ2-6; D not certain. With 0 bases removed from V and 0 bases from J, the gap between germline ends came to 7 bases. Germline V gene data show CDR1 as SGDLS and CDR2 as YYNGEE. This CDR3 contains 16 residues. DNA for the CDR3: TGTGCCAGCAGCGTAGGGGTGAGCTCTGGGGCCAACGTCCTGACTTTC. Encoded protein: CASSVGVSSGANVLTF. Looking up the rest from reference TRBV9 and TRBJ2-6 gives the full variable domain: DSGVTQTPKHLITATGQRVTLRCSPRSGDLSVYWYQQSLDQGLQFLIQYYNGEERAKGNILERFSAQQFPDLHSELNLSSLELGDSALYFCASSVGVSSGANVLTFGAGSRLTVL.